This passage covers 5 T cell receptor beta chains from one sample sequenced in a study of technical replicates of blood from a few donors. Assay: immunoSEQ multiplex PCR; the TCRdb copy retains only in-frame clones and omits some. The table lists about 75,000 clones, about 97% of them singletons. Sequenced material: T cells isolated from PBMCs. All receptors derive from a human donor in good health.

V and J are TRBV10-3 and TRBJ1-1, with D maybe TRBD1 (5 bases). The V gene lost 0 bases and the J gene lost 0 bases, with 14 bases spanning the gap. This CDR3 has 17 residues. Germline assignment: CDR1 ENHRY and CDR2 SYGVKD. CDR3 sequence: CAISESGGTGMNTEAFF. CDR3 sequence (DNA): TGTGCCATCAGTGAGTCCGGGGGTACCGGGATGAACACTGAAGCTTTCTTT.

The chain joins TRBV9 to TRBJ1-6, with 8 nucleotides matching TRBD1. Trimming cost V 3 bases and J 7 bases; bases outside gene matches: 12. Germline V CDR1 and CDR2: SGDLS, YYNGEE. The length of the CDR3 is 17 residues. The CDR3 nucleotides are TGTGCCAGCAGCGACGTGGACAGGGTGTCCCTAAATTCACCCCTCCACTTT. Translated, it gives CASSDVDRVSLNSPLHF. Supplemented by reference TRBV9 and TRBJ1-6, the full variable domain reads DSGVTQTPKHLITATGQRVTLRCSPRSGDLSVYWYQQSLDQGLQFLIQYYNGEERAKGNILERFSAQQFPDLHSELNLSSLELGDSALYFCASSDVDRVSLNSPLHFGNGTRLTVT.

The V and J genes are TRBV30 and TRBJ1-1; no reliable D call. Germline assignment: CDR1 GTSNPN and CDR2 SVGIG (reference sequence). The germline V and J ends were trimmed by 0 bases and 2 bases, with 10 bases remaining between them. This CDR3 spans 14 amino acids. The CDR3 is CAWSVRLHNTEAFF. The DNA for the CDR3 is TGTGCCTGGAGTGTGCGGCTGCACAACACTGAAGCTTTCTTT. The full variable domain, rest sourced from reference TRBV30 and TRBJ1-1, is SQTIHQWPATLVQPVGSPLSLECTVEGTSNPNLYWYRQAAGRGLQLLFYSVGIGQISSEVPQNLSASRPQDRQFILSSKKLLLSDSGFYLCAWSVRLHNTEAFFGQGTRLTVV.

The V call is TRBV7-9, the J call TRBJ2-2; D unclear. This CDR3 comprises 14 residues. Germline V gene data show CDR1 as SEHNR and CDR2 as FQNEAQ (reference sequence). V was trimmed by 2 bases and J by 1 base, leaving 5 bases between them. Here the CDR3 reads CASSLWQNTGELFF. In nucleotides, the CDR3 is TGTGCCAGCAGCTTATGGCAGAACACCGGGGAGCTGTTTTTT.

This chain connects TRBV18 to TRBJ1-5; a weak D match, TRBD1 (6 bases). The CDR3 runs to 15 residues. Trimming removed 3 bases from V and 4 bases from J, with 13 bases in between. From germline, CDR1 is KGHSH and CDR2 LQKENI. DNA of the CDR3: TGTGCCAGCTCACCTTCCGGGACATATAATCAGCCCCAGCATTTT. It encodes CASSPSGTYNQPQHF. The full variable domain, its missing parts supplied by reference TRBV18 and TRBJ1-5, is NAGVMQNPRHLVRRRGQEARLRCSPMKGHSHVYWYRQLPEEGLKFMVYLQKENIIDESGMPKERFSAEFPKEGPSILRIQQVVRGDSAAYFCASSPSGTYNQPQHFGDGTRLSIL.